This T cell receptor beta chain was recovered during a study of cytomegalovirus exposure and HLA in healthy donors. Study-level points and caveats: Usually a TCR sequence was rare, but some public TCRs were found in many donors. Cytomegalovirus-associated status was assigned to around 160 TCR beta chains.

Data came from immunoSEQ multiplex PCR; TCRdb stores just in-frame clones and leaves some out. The data show some 150,000 clones, around 90% seen once. Remarks on this clone: No antigen is known for it.

V shed 5 bases and J 2 bases; nucleotides not matched to a gene: 17. This CDR3 has 19 residues. Germline CDR1 and CDR2: SGHNT and YENEEA. V is TRBV11-3 and J is TRBJ2-2, with TRBD2 matching 7 bases. The receptor was derived from a woman younger than 30 in good health and CMV-seropositive. Sequenced input: PBMCs. CDR3 amino acids: CASSLTLSLAVDNTGELFF. DNA of the CDR3: TGTGCCAGCAGCCTAACCCTCTCCCTAGCGGTGGATAACACCGGGGAGCTGTTTTTT.